The 17 T cell receptor beta chains below come from one sample, sequenced in a study of CD8 T cell repertoires and HIV-1 epitope variants. The antigens these receptors bind are not known. This table comes from immunoSEQ multiplex PCR, and its TCRdb copy is limited to in-frame clones, with some not included. The data contain fewer than 6,000 clones, 50% to 80% of them singletons. Sample: cultured CD8+ T cells derived from PBMCs. The receptor source for this set is a male donor with HIV.

The chain uses TRBV5-4 and TRBJ1-2; 7 nucleotides line up with TRBD1. Germline CDR1 reads SGHNT; CDR2 reads YYREEE (reference sequence). The CDR3 has 15 residues. J was trimmed by 0 bases and V by 3 bases; bases with no gene match: 5. CDR3 DNA: TGTGCCAGCAGCTCGCCGACAGGGACTAACTATGGCTACACCTTC. Amino acid sequence: CASSSPTGTNYGYTF. Full variable domain (missing parts from reference TRBV5-4 and TRBJ1-2): ETGVTQSPTHLIKTRGQQVTLRCSSQSGHNTVSWYQQALGQGPQFIFQYYREEENGRGNFPPRFSGLQFPNYSSELNVNALELDDSALYLCASSSPTGTNYGYTFGSGTRLTVV.

This clone has just one count. The chain combines TRBV11-1 with TRBJ1-1, with TRBD1 as a possible D gene (5 bases). CDR3 length: 14 amino acids. V was pared by 3 bases and J by 5 bases, with 13 bases between. Per the germline V gene, CDR1 is SGHAT and CDR2 is FQDESV (reference sequence). CDR3 nucleotides: TGTGCCAGCAGCTTGACAGCCGGGGGTACTGAAGCTTTCTTT. As protein: CASSLTAGGTEAFF.

The chain recombines TRBV6-1 with TRBJ2-7; TRBD1 or TRBD2 may be the D gene (5 bases each). The CDR3 consists of 15 residues. Trimming stripped 1 base from V and 3 bases from J, with 13 bases between. Germline V CDR1 and CDR2: MNHNS, SASEGT. The CDR3 reads CASSEEGLRDYEQYF. The DNA for the CDR3 is TGTGCCAGCAGTGAAGAGGGGTTGAGGGACTACGAGCAGTACTTC.

The chain couples TRBV6-6 to TRBJ2-1; the D gene is possibly TRBD1 (5 bases). Germline CDR1 is MNHNY and CDR2 is SVGAGI (reference sequence). Trimming cost V 6 bases and J 0 bases, with 9 bases left between them. CDR3 length: 14 amino acids. CDR3 nucleotide sequence: TGTGCCAGCAGACCCAGGGACTCCTACAATGAGCAGTTCTTC. The encoded protein is CASRPRDSYNEQFF.

This chain links TRBV7-3 with TRBJ2-1; either TRBD1 or TRBD2 may supply D (5 bases each). Germline V gives CDR1 SGHTA, CDR2 FQGTGA. The CDR3 sequence is 13 residues long. Deletions cut 5 bases from V and 4 bases from J, with 9 bases between. CDR3 sequence: CASSPGQYNEQFF. The CDR3 DNA is TGTGCCAGCAGCCCGGGGCAGTACAATGAGCAGTTCTTC.

The chain joins TRBV5-6 to TRBJ2-5; no clear D. The CDR3 sequence is 14 residues long. Trimming shortened V by 0 bases and J by 2 bases, and 8 bases separated the two germline ends. In germline, CDR1 is SGHDT, CDR2 YYEEEE. The CDR3 here is CASSLGRRQETQYF. CDR3 nucleotide sequence: TGTGCCAGCAGCTTGGGACGGAGACAAGAGACCCAGTACTTC.

This chain connects TRBV28 to TRBJ2-2, with TRBD2 matching 8 bases. This CDR3 is 18 amino acids long. The germline V gene encodes CDR1 MDHEN and CDR2 SYDVKM. J lost 5 bases, V lost 6 bases, and 17 bases had no gene match. In DNA form, the CDR3 reads TGTGCCAGCAGCACCCCCTGGCCTGGGGAGCGGGGGACCGGGGAGCTGTTTTTT. Translation gives CASSTPWPGERGTGELFF.

The chain uses TRBV5-1 and TRBJ2-5; D perhaps matches TRBD2 (6 bases). The CDR3 is 15 residues long. Germline V gene sequence: CDR1 SGHRS, CDR2 YFSETQ. The V end was cut by 4 bases, the J end by 2 bases, with 15 bases between. As DNA, the CDR3 is TGCGCCAGCAGCCGGGGGACCGTAGTACAAGAGACCCAGTACTTC. This encodes CASSRGTVVQETQYF.

J is TRBJ2-7 and V is TRBV27; possibly TRBD2 for D (5 bases). This CDR3 contains 13 residues. Trimming pared 5 bases from V and 7 bases from J, leaving 15 bases between. Germline V gene lookup returns CDR1 MNHEY and CDR2 SMNVEV (reference sequence). CDR3 sequence: CASSMGSVWEQYF. CDR3 sequence (DNA): TGTGCCAGCAGTATGGGGAGCGTGTGGGAGCAGTACTTC.

By sample fraction, this clone is medium-sized (0.01 to 0.1%). CDR3 sequence (DNA): TGTGCCAGCAGCCTATCAGGGGGTAGCTATGAAGCTTTCTTT. Its translation is CASSLSGGSYEAFF. This sequence joins TRBV7-9 and TRBJ1-1; 7 bases match TRBD1. Trimming took 5 bases from V and 7 from J; bases not matched to a gene: 10. Germline assignment: CDR1 SEHNR and CDR2 FQNEAQ (reference sequence). This CDR3 region has 14 residues.

This sequence joins TRBV5-6 and TRBJ1-1; TRBD1 matches at 9 bases. The ends lost 9 bases at V and 3 bases at J; junction bases unmatched: 12. This CDR3 has 15 amino acids. Looked up from germline, CDR1 is SGHDT and CDR2 is YYEEEE. The CDR3 here is CATRPTGGSDTEAFF. CDR3 DNA sequence: TGTGCCACCAGACCGACAGGGGGATCCGACACTGAAGCTTTCTTT.

This clone was detected only a few times. CDR3 coding DNA: TGTGCCAGCAGTTACTCGACTAGCGGGGCATCCTACGAGCAGTACTTC. This codes for CASSYSTSGASYEQYF. The chain joins TRBV6-5 to TRBJ2-7, with 11 positions matching TRBD2. The germline CDR1 and CDR2 sequences are MNHEY and SVGAGI. V shed 0 bases and J 1 base; nucleotides not matched to a gene: 2. This CDR3 comprises 16 residues.

J is TRBJ2-5 and V is TRBV7-8; possibly TRBD1 for D (5 bases). The germline gives CDR1 SGHVS, CDR2 FQNEAQ. Trimming left V 5 bases short and J 2 bases short, with 24 bases between. The CDR3 covers 18 residues. The CDR3: CASSDLPEEKTAQETQYF. CDR3 bases: TGTGCCAGCAGCGACCTCCCGGAAGAGAAGACAGCTCAAGAGACCCAGTACTTC.

The chain couples TRBV7-2 to TRBJ2-5, with 7 nucleotides matching TRBD2. Looked up from germline, CDR1 is SGHTA and CDR2 is FQGNSA. This CDR3 region has 14 residues. V trimming: 8 bases; J trimming: 2 bases; junction bases outside the gene matches: 8. Written as DNA, the CDR3 is TGTGCCAGCGACGACGGGGGGTTACAAGAGACCCAGTACTTC. It translates to CASDDGGLQETQYF.

The rearrangement uses TRBV6-6 and TRBJ1-6, with a weak D call TRBD1 (5 bases). CDR1 and CDR2 (germline): MNHNY, SVGAGI (reference sequence). This CDR3 comprises 16 residues. Trimming pared 0 bases from V and 6 bases from J, leaving 12 bases between. The CDR3 reads CASSYSDTSFNSPLHF. CDR3 DNA: TGTGCCAGCAGTTACTCGGACACTTCATTTAATTCACCCCTCCACTTT.

CDR3 sequence (DNA): TGTGCCAGCAGCGCGGGTTTTGGGACAGGGGGCGGGCAGTACTTC. Amino acids: CASSAGFGTGGGQYF. V is TRBV5-4 and J is TRBJ2-7; 12 nucleotides align to TRBD1. Germline-derived CDR1 and CDR2 are SGHNT and YYREEE (reference sequence). The CDR3 covers 15 residues. V shed 4 bases, J shed 9 bases, and the junction held 11 bases outside the gene matches.

This chain's CDR3 is CASSDLGKGTEAFF. The CDR3 nucleotides read TGTGCCAGCAGTGACTTGGGGAAAGGCACTGAAGCTTTCTTT. This sequence joins TRBV2 and TRBJ1-1; D call uncertain. This CDR3 is built from 14 residues. Trimming removed 3 bases at V and 4 bases at J, with 12 bases between. The germline CDR1 and CDR2 sequences are SNHLY and FYNNEI.